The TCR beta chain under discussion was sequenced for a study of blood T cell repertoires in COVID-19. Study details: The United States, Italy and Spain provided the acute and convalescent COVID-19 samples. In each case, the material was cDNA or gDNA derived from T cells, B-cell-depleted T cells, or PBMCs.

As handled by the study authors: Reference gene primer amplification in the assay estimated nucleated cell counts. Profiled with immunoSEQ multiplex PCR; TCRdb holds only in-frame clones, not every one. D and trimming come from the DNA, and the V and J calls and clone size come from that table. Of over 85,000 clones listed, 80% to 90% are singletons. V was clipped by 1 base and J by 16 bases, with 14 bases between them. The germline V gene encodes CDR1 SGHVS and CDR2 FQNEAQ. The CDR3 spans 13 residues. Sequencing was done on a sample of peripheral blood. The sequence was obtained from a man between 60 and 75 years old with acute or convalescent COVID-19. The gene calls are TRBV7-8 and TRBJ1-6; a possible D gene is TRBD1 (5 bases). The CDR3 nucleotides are TGTGCCAGCAGCTTAGGACAGTCCGGAACTCTCCACTTT. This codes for CASSLGQSGTLHF.